What follows are 22 T cell receptor beta chains derived from one specimen sequenced in a study of cytomegalovirus exposure and HLA in healthy donors. Assay used: immunoSEQ multiplex PCR; TCRdb lists only in-frame clones, some missing. Among around 180,000 clones listed, 84% were seen once. The specimen sequenced was PBMCs. The receptor source for this set is a man aged 18 to 30 in good health and CMV-seropositive.

The J gene is TRBJ2-1, the V gene TRBV5-4; 10 bases line up with TRBD2. This CDR3 region has 15 residues. CDR1 and CDR2 from the germline V gene are SGHNT and YYREEE (reference sequence). Unmatched junction bases numbered 3, after V lost 0 bases and J lost 6 bases. As DNA, the CDR3 is TGTGCCAGCAGCTTGGATCTAGCGGGAGTCAATGAGCAGTTCTTC. It yields the protein CASSLDLAGVNEQFF.

The rearrangement joins TRBV5-6 to TRBJ2-3, with 12 bases fitting TRBD2. Per germline, CDR1 SGHDT and CDR2 YYEEEE. This CDR3 comprises 18 residues. J was trimmed by 4 bases and V by 0 bases; bases with no gene match: 9. CDR3: CASSLGLAGDVYADTQYF. The CDR3 DNA is TGTGCCAGCAGCTTGGGACTAGCGGGAGATGTATACGCAGATACGCAGTATTTT.

The chain couples TRBV5-4 to TRBJ1-1, with 7 nucleotides matching TRBD1. Germline loops: CDR1 SGHNT, CDR2 YYREEE (reference sequence). Trimming removed 5 bases from V and 2 bases from J; junction bases left unmatched: 6. This CDR3 region has 14 residues. CDR3 DNA sequence: TGTGCCAGCAGACTCAGACAGGGAAACACTGAAGCTTTCTTT. Translating it yields CASRLRQGNTEAFF.

The chain employs TRBV10-1 and TRBJ2-7, with a possible D match to TRBD2 (6 bases). The CDR3 extends over 15 amino acids. CDR1 WNHNN and CDR2 SYGVQD come from the germline V gene (reference sequence). V shed 0 bases and J shed 2 bases, with 11 bases lying between them. The CDR3 loop is CASSESGGAPYEQYF. In DNA form, the CDR3 reads TGCGCCAGCAGTGAGTCGGGCGGGGCCCCCTACGAGCAGTACTTC.

This rearrangement joins TRBV5-8 to TRBJ2-7, with D possibly matching TRBD1 (6 bases). Per the germline V gene, CDR1 is SGHTS and CDR2 is YDEGEE. CDR3 length equals 13 residues. Trimming shortened V by 3 bases and J by 0 bases, and 7 bases separated the two germline ends. CDR3 DNA sequence: TGTGCCAGCAGCTGGGGGCCCTCCTACGAGCAGTACTTC. This translates into CASSWGPSYEQYF.

This chain uses TRBV6-1 with TRBJ2-1; 8 nucleotides align to TRBD2. Germline-derived CDR1 and CDR2 are MNHNS and SASEGT. V lost 7 bases to trimming and J lost 3 bases; unmatched junction nucleotides: 8. The CDR3 loop spans 15 amino acids. This CDR3 is CASTWAAGGYNEQFF. The CDR3 DNA reads as TGTGCCAGCACTTGGGCGGCGGGAGGCTACAATGAGCAGTTCTTC.

The sample holds a few counts of this clone. V is TRBV29-1 and J is TRBJ2-2, with D maybe TRBD2 (6 bases). Germline assignment: CDR1 SQVTM and CDR2 ANQGSEA. The CDR3 consists of 14 residues. V was cut by 5 bases and J by 4 bases, with 14 bases left in between. CDR3 amino acids: CSVRTGVGTGELFF. The CDR3 bases are TGCAGCGTTCGGACGGGGGTGGGCACCGGGGAGCTGTTTTTT.

The chain links TRBV27 to TRBJ2-7; 13 bases are a match to TRBD2. Looked up from germline, CDR1 is MNHEY and CDR2 is SMNVEV (reference sequence). This CDR3 has 18 residues. With V trimmed by 5 bases and J by 7 bases, 17 bases remained unmatched. In DNA, the CDR3 is TGTGCCAGCAGTCCTCGGATGACTAGCGGGAGGACGGAACGTGAGCAGTACTTC. It yields the protein CASSPRMTSGRTEREQYF.

This clone has just one count. The chain is built from TRBV7-2 and TRBJ2-7, with a possible D match to TRBD2 (6 bases). The V and J ends lost 5 bases and 0 bases respectively, with 14 bases between them. Germline V gene sequence: CDR1 SGHTA, CDR2 FQGNSA. This CDR3 region has 15 residues. This CDR3 reads CASSVLAEHSYEQYF. In DNA form, the CDR3 reads TGTGCCAGCAGCGTCTTAGCGGAACACTCCTACGAGCAGTACTTC.

This clone occurred a few times. J is TRBJ1-1 and V is TRBV28, with D unresolved. The CDR3 is 11 residues long. CDR1 MDHEN and CDR2 SYDVKM come from the germline V gene. Trimming stripped 7 bases from V and 6 bases from J, with 9 bases between. In nucleotides, the CDR3 is TGTGCCAGCACCCTCGGGGCTGAAGCTTTCTTT. This gives the protein CASTLGAEAFF. The variable domain in full, completed from reference TRBV28 and TRBJ1-1, reads DVKVTQSSRYLVKRTGEKVFLECVQDMDHENMFWYRQDPGLGLRLIYFSYDVKMKEKGDIPEGYSVSREKKERFSLILESASTNQTSMYLCASTLGAEAFFGQGTRLTVV.

This chain joins TRBV28 and TRBJ2-3, with 13 bases lining up with TRBD2. The CDR3 sequence is 15 residues long. Germline trimming cut 8 bases from V and 6 bases from J; bases unmatched to any gene: 8. CDR1 and CDR2 from the germline V gene are MDHEN and SYDVKM. CDR3 bases: TGTGCCAGCCAACTAGCGGGAGGGCCAGGGGATACGCAGTATTTT. It yields the protein CASQLAGGPGDTQYF.

The chain couples TRBV7-9 to TRBJ2-7, with TRBD1 matching 9 bases. With V trimmed by 5 bases and J by 0 bases, 5 bases remained unmatched. This CDR3 spans 15 amino acids. The V gene's germline CDR1 is SEHNR and CDR2 FQNEAQ (reference sequence). The chain's CDR3 is CASSQGQGPSYEQYF. The CDR3, as DNA: TGTGCCAGCAGCCAAGGACAGGGGCCCTCCTACGAGCAGTACTTC.

The rearrangement links TRBV6-5 to TRBJ1-2; 9 bases map to TRBD1. CDR1 and CDR2 (germline): MNHEY, SVGAGI. Unmatched junction bases numbered 12, after V lost 6 bases and J lost 7 bases. This CDR3 contains 15 residues. The chain's CDR3 is CASSSTRTGASGYTF. As DNA, the CDR3 is TGTGCCAGCAGCTCTACGAGGACAGGGGCCAGTGGCTACACCTTC.

This clone showed up just a few times. The chain has TRBV19 and TRBJ2-7; 14 nucleotides align to TRBD2. This CDR3 comprises 15 residues. Germline lookup yields CDR1 LNHDA and CDR2 SQIVND (reference sequence). J gave up 7 bases and V 5 bases, and 7 bases lay outside the gene matches. CDR3 sequence reads: CASSQGLAGAGEQYF. The CDR3 region has the DNA TGTGCCAGTAGTCAGGGACTAGCGGGAGCTGGGGAGCAGTACTTC.

This chain uses TRBV28 with TRBJ1-3, with TRBD1 as a possible D gene (5 bases). Trimming cost V 7 bases and J 0 bases, with 13 bases left between them. The V gene's germline CDR1 is MDHEN and CDR2 SYDVKM. The CDR3 contains 15 residues. The CDR3 DNA follows: TGTGCCAGCACCGTTGACAGTTACTCTGGAAACACCATATATTTT. Protein: CASTVDSYSGNTIYF.

This chain connects TRBV30 to TRBJ1-5, with TRBD1 as a possible D gene (6 bases). The germline gives CDR1 GTSNPN, CDR2 SVGIG (reference sequence). Trimming took 0 bases from V and 2 from J, leaving 14 bases between them. This CDR3 has 16 residues. The CDR3 DNA follows: TGTGCCTGGAGTGTACCCCGGGGGGCAGGCAATCAGCCCCAGCATTTT. Translated: CAWSVPRGAGNQPQHF.

The CDR3 protein is CASSLISGSSYNEQFF. The DNA of the CDR3 is TGTGCCAGCAGCCTCATAAGCGGGAGCTCCTACAATGAGCAGTTCTTC. This sequence joins TRBV4-2 and TRBJ2-1, with 8 bases aligning to TRBD2. Trimming at V came to 4 bases and at J to 0 bases, leaving 5 bases not matched to a gene. CDR3 length: 16 residues. The germline V gene encodes CDR1 LGHNA and CDR2 YNFKEQ.

This clone was detected once. Written as DNA, the CDR3 is TGTGCCAGCACTCGGTTAGCTATGAACACTGAAGCTTTCTTT. This encodes CASTRLAMNTEAFF. J is TRBJ1-1 and V is TRBV2; D not certain. Germline CDR1 and CDR2: SNHLY and FYNNEI. The CDR3 has 14 residues. V was shortened by 7 bases and J by 0 bases, with 12 bases between the two germline ends.

The chain combines TRBV9 with TRBJ2-2; D might be TRBD2 (6 bases). The CDR3 sequence is 17 residues long. Germline values: CDR1 SGDLS, CDR2 YYNGEE. With 4 bases removed from V and 2 bases from J, the gap between germline ends came to 18 bases. CDR3 coding DNA: TGTGCCAGCAGCACCCATGGAGGGGCGATCAACACCGGGGAGCTGTTTTTT. This gives the protein CASSTHGGAINTGELFF.

V usage is TRBV19 and J usage is TRBJ2-2; 11 bases are shared with TRBD2. CDR3 length equals 14 residues. The J segment lost 4 bases and the V segment lost 8 bases, leaving 3 bases of the junction unmatched. CDR1 is LNHDA and CDR2 is SQIVND in the germline V gene (reference sequence). CDR3 DNA: TGTGCCAGTCAACTAGCGGGAGCCACCGGGGAGCTGTTTTTT. It translates to CASQLAGATGELFF.

This chain links TRBV13 with TRBJ1-2; 9 positions agree with TRBD1. The trim removed 5 bases at V and 5 bases at J, leaving 6 bases unmatched. CDR1 is PRHDT and CDR2 is FYEKMQ in the germline V gene (reference sequence). This CDR3 has 14 amino acids. The CDR3 sequence is CASSPGTGFYGYTF. The CDR3 coding sequence is TGTGCCAGCAGCCCCGGGACAGGGTTTTATGGCTACACCTTC.

The chain employs TRBV5-1 and TRBJ2-7; no reliable D call. Trimming shortened V by 3 bases and J by 2 bases, and 12 bases separated the two germline ends. Germline CDR1 is SGHRS and CDR2 is YFSETQ. The CDR3 has 14 amino acids. The CDR3 sequence: CASSSFDTTYEQYF. DNA of the CDR3: TGCGCCAGCAGCTCCTTCGACACCACCTACGAGCAGTACTTC. Supplemented by reference TRBV5-1 and TRBJ2-7, the full variable domain reads KAGVTQTPRYLIKTRGQQVTLSCSPISGHRSVSWYQQTPGQGLQFLFEYFSETQRNKGNFPGRFSGRQFSNSRSEMNVSTLELGDSALYLCASSSFDTTYEQYFGPGTRLTVT.